This entry lists 16 T cell receptor beta chains sequenced from one sample in a study of T cells in Graves' hyperthyroidism and ophthalmopathy. Researchers took RNA transcripts and amplified the TCR beta CDR3 regions from them. Researchers ran a first-round RT-PCR on the TCR CDR3 using the HTBI primer set. Using its own MiXCR run on the multiplex PCR reads, TCRdb lists one record per CDR3 protein. The data hold around 480,000 distinct CDR3 sequences, with roughly an eighth observed a single time. The sample consisted of blood. All receptors derive from a woman between 18 and 29 years old with Graves' hyperthyroidism.

This clonotype showed up just a few times. The gene calls are TRBV6-1 and TRBJ2-1; 10 bases line up with TRBD1. The J segment lost 6 bases and the V segment lost 8 bases, leaving 7 bases of the junction unmatched. The CDR3 loop spans 14 amino acids. Germline V CDR1 and CDR2: MNHNS, SASEGT. CDR3 protein: CASLPDRGINEQFF. CDR3 in DNA: TGTGCCAGCTTACCGGACAGGGGGATCAATGAGCAGTTCTTC.

The table lists this clonotype with many counts. The J gene is TRBJ1-5, the V gene TRBV6-1; tentative D call: TRBD1 (5 bases). CDR1 and CDR2 (germline): MNHNS, SASEGT. Trimming cost V 0 bases and J 3 bases, with 9 bases left between them. The CDR3 has 15 residues. The CDR3 sequence is CASSEARGNNQPQHF. CDR3 in DNA: TGTGCCAGCAGTGAAGCGAGGGGTAACAATCAGCCCCAGCATTTT.

The V call is TRBV2, the J call TRBJ2-7, with unresolved D. There are 12 residues in the CDR3. In germline, CDR1 is SNHLY, CDR2 FYNNEI. Trimming cost V 3 bases and J 4 bases, with 7 bases left between them. As DNA, the CDR3 is TGTGCCAGCAGTGAGCGGTTTTACGAGCAGTACTTC. It codes for CASSERFYEQYF. Variable domain in full (rest from reference TRBV2 and TRBJ2-7): EPEVTQTPSHQVTQMGQEVILRCVPISNHLYFYWYRQILGQKVEFLVSFYNNEISEKSEIFDDQFSVERPDGSNFTLKIRSTKLEDSAMYFCASSERFYEQYFGPGTRLTVT.

This clonotype was found many times. The CDR3 DNA is TGTGCCACCAGTGATAAGGGCTCCGGCTACACCTTC. It specifies CATSDKGSGYTF. The chain combines TRBV24-1 with TRBJ1-2; no definite D call. The CDR3 covers 12 residues. The germline V gene has CDR1 KGHDR and CDR2 SFDVKD. Trimming shortened V by 3 bases and J by 8 bases, and 9 bases separated the two germline ends.

To note about this clonotype: The CDR3 carries no conserved terminal phenylalanine or tryptophan, so it likely arises from a read error. The chain couples TRBV7-8 to TRBJ2-3; D gene ambiguous. This CDR3 contains 14 residues. V dropped 1 base and J dropped 0 bases, with 5 bases sitting between them. The germline V gene encodes CDR1 SGHVS and CDR2 FQNEAQ. CDR3: CASSLGSSTDTQYV. For the CDR3, the DNA is TGTGCCAGCAGCTTAGGTTCTAGCACAGATACGCAGTATGTT.

This clonotype was observed many times. V is TRBV10-3 and J is TRBJ2-2; D unclear. CDR1 is ENHRY, CDR2 SYGVKD, per germline. Trimming left V 6 bases short and J 8 bases short, with 7 bases between. The CDR3 spans 11 residues. The CDR3 is CAISPGGELFF. The DNA of the CDR3 is TGTGCCATCAGCCCCGGAGGGGAGCTGTTTTTT.

This clonotype was picked up many times. V usage is TRBV30 and J usage is TRBJ2-7; D is perhaps TRBD1 or TRBD2 (6 bases each). This CDR3 contains 13 residues. CDR1 is GTSNPN and CDR2 is SVGIG in the germline V gene (reference sequence). V gave up 2 bases and J gave up 5 bases, with 13 bases separating them. The DNA for the CDR3 is TGTGCCTGGAGTACGGGGGCGCCACACGAGCAGTACTTC. Protein sequence: CAWSTGAPHEQYF.

The chain links TRBV19 to TRBJ2-5; D gene unclear. The V and J ends lost 2 bases and 2 bases respectively, with 6 bases between them. CDR1 is LNHDA, CDR2 SQIVND, per germline (reference sequence). The CDR3 sequence is 13 residues long. The CDR3 DNA sequence: TGTGCCAGTAGTATACTGGGGCAAGAGACCCAGTACTTC. Translated: CASSILGQETQYF.

In its sample, this clonotype was seen a few times. The chain combines TRBV7-2 with TRBJ1-2, with a tentative D call TRBD1 (5 bases). V was trimmed by 2 bases and J by 6 bases, leaving 16 bases between them. CDR3 size: 15 residues. Germline V lookup: CDR1 SGHTA, CDR2 FQGNSA. The CDR3 nucleotides are TGTGCCAGCAGCTTACGCGGCGCGGGGGTACATGGCTACACCTTC. The encoded protein is CASSLRGAGVHGYTF.

As concerns this clonotype: A read error is possible here, since a much larger clone lies one base away. This chain joins TRBV19 and TRBJ1-3; 8 bases are shared with TRBD1. The V gene's germline CDR1 is LNHDA and CDR2 SQIVND (reference sequence). This CDR3 region has 15 residues. The CDR3 here is CASSKGTGSGNSIYF. DNA of the CDR3: TGTGCCAGTAGCAAAGGGACAGGCTCTGGAAACTCCATATATTTT.

This clonotype has a count of ten or more. The gene calls are TRBV19 and TRBJ2-1; no reliable D call. The CDR3 spans 15 residues. CDR1 is LNHDA, CDR2 SQIVND, per germline (reference sequence). Trimming cost V 6 bases and J 8 bases, with 20 bases left between them. The DNA of the CDR3 is TGTGCCAGTAGAACTCCGCGGTCCGGTTCCCATGAGCAGTTCTTC. It translates to CASRTPRSGSHEQFF.

This clonotype was observed at least ten times. The chain is built from TRBV27 and TRBJ1-2; D unclear. The CDR3 has 12 amino acids. V was clipped by 6 bases and J by 1 base, with 6 bases between them. Per the germline V gene, CDR1 is MNHEY and CDR2 is SMNVEV (reference sequence). CDR3 DNA: TGTGCCAGCAGGGCGGTTAACTATGGCTACACCTTC. Translated: CASRAVNYGYTF.

This chain uses TRBV11-3 with TRBJ1-6; D is undetermined. The germline gives CDR1 SGHNT, CDR2 YENEEA. The length of the CDR3 is 14 residues. V was trimmed by 4 bases and J by 7 bases, leaving 11 bases between them. The CDR3 reads CASSSVAANSPLHF. Written as DNA, the CDR3 is TGTGCCAGCAGCTCCGTGGCAGCCAATTCACCCCTCCACTTT.

This clonotype was seen at least ten times. The chain employs TRBV20-1 and TRBJ2-2; a weak D match, TRBD2 (7 bases). The length of the CDR3 is 16 residues. Germline CDR1 reads DFQATT; CDR2 reads SNEGSKA (reference sequence). V shed 3 bases and J shed 4 bases, with 18 bases lying between them. CDR3 residues: CSASLKGERGTGELFF. In DNA, the CDR3 is TGCAGTGCTAGCCTAAAGGGGGAGCGGGGCACCGGGGAGCTGTTTTTT.

This clonotype was counted once. This rearrangement joins TRBV4-2 to TRBJ2-1; unclear D gene. From germline, CDR1 is LGHNA and CDR2 YNFKEQ. The CDR3 extends over 12 amino acids. Trimming stripped 4 bases from V and 10 bases from J, with 11 bases between. CDR3 bases: TGTGCCAGCAGCCCGGCTGGACGAGAGCAGTTCTTC. It specifies CASSPAGREQFF.

Notes on this clonotype: A junction end diverges from the germline sequence, so it may reflect a read error. This chain joins TRBV12-3 or TRBV12-4 and TRBJ1-2, with a possible D match to TRBD1 (5 bases). The CDR3 length is 14 residues. For the CDR3, the DNA is TGTGCCGGCAGTTCGAGAAGGGGCGTCTATGGCTACACCTTC. Its translation: CAGSSRRGVYGYTF.